The 25 T cell receptor beta chains below were found in one sample sequenced in a study of cytomegalovirus exposure and HLA in healthy donors. Primers: 60 Vbeta forward and 13 Jbeta reverse. Method: immunoSEQ multiplex PCR; TCRdb's copy keeps in-frame clones and lacks some. The sample includes under 140,000 clones, 65% to 80% of them seen just once. The sequencing input was PBMCs. These receptors all stem from a man between 25 and 39 years old in good health and CMV-seropositive.

The rearrangement uses TRBV2 and TRBJ2-3; 10 positions agree with TRBD1. V dropped 6 bases and J dropped 4; count of bases not matched to a gene: 7. Germline V gene lookup returns CDR1 SNHLY and CDR2 FYNNEI. The length of the CDR3 is 15 residues. CDR3 DNA: TGTGCCAGCAGAGACAGGGGGCGTCCCCCAGATACGCAGTATTTT. Its translation: CASRDRGRPPDTQYF.

The gene calls are TRBV29-1 and TRBJ2-1; 7 bases agree with TRBD1. This CDR3 has 15 amino acids. Germline CDR1 reads SQVTM; CDR2 reads ANQGSEA. The V and J ends lost 1 base and 3 bases, in that order; junction bases with no gene match: 6. The CDR3 nucleotides read TGCAGCGTTGAAGTATCAGGGACAGACTACAATGAGCAGTTCTTC. It yields the protein CSVEVSGTDYNEQFF.

The genes are TRBV7-2 and TRBJ2-1; D might be TRBD2 (5 bases). The CDR3 is 13 residues long. CDR1 and CDR2 from the germline V gene are SGHTA and FQGNSA. Trimming pared 5 bases from V and 2 bases from J, leaving 7 bases between. CDR3 coding DNA: TGTGCCAGCAGCCCGGGGACCTACAATGAGCAGTTCTTC. Its translation: CASSPGTYNEQFF.

CDR3 in amino acids: CASSTPGLRWNTIYF. The CDR3 DNA sequence: TGTGCCAGTAGTACGCCGGGACTAAGGTGGAACACCATATATTTT. The chain links TRBV19 to TRBJ1-3, with D tentatively TRBD1 (5 bases). The V gene's germline CDR1 is LNHDA and CDR2 SQIVND (reference sequence). The V end lost 4 bases, the J end lost 7 bases, and 17 bases lay between the germline ends. The CDR3 sequence is 15 residues long.

The chain is built from TRBV6-1 and TRBJ2-3; perhaps TRBD2 as D (6 bases). CDR1 and CDR2 from the germline V gene are MNHNS and SASEGT. This CDR3 has 14 residues. The germline V and J ends were trimmed by 8 bases and 1 base, with 13 bases remaining between them. In DNA, the CDR3 is TGTGCCAGCGGTCGCGGGGACCGCACAGATACGCAGTATTTT. Translation: CASGRGDRTDTQYF.

The chain uses TRBV7-2 and TRBJ1-1, with D uncertain. V was shortened by 5 bases and J by 3 bases, with 16 bases between the two germline ends. CDR3 length: 15 residues. Germline CDR1 SGHTA, CDR2 FQGNSA. The CDR3 is CASSQGGVDDTEAFF. The CDR3 nucleotides read TGTGCCAGCAGCCAAGGCGGGGTTGACGACACTGAAGCTTTCTTT.

The chain has TRBV30 and TRBJ1-1, with TRBD1 identical over 11 bases. This CDR3 has 14 amino acids. Germline CDR1 and CDR2: GTSNPN and SVGIG (reference sequence). With V trimmed by 2 bases and J by 3 bases, 2 bases remained unmatched. CDR3 sequence: CAWSRGQGDTEAFF. DNA for the CDR3: TGTGCCTGGAGTAGGGGACAGGGGGACACTGAAGCTTTCTTT.

This clone was seen a handful of times. V gene TRBV7-2 combines with J gene TRBJ2-3; maybe TRBD2 (7 bases). CDR3 length: 16 residues. The ends were cut back, 0 bases at V and 1 base at J, with 11 bases in the middle. Germline values: CDR1 SGHTA, CDR2 FQGNSA. This CDR3 reads CASSLAGRGGTDTQYF. CDR3 DNA sequence: TGTGCCAGCAGCTTAGCGGGGAGGGGGGGCACAGATACGCAGTATTTT.

V is TRBV6-5 and J is TRBJ1-4; TRBD1 agrees at 10 bases. The CDR3 is 15 residues long. The V gene's germline CDR1 is MNHEY and CDR2 SVGAGI. V gave up 2 bases and J gave up 6 bases; unmatched junction bases: 3. The CDR3 sequence is CASSYGQGGDEKLFF. CDR3 DNA sequence: TGTGCCAGCAGTTACGGACAGGGGGGGGATGAAAAACTGTTTTTT.

This clone was recorded once. The J gene is TRBJ1-4, the V gene TRBV28, with a weak D call TRBD1 (5 bases). Germline CDR1 and CDR2: MDHEN and SYDVKM. This CDR3 comprises 14 residues. V shed 8 bases and J shed 4 bases, with 14 bases lying between them. In nucleotides, the CDR3 is TGTGCCAGCCTTTCAGGGCGAGGTAATGAAAAACTGTTTTTT. Its protein is CASLSGRGNEKLFF.

About this clone: The junction departs from germline at one end; a sequencing error may be responsible. The chain links TRBV7-7 to TRBJ2-3; 11 positions match TRBD2. From germline, CDR1 is SSHAT and CDR2 FNYEAQ (reference sequence). This CDR3 contains 16 residues. CDR3 DNA sequence: TGTGCTAGCAGACCTCTAGCGGGGGGCCGGGGGGATACGCAGTATTTT. It codes for CASRPLAGGRGDTQYF.

The chain is built from TRBV5-6 and TRBJ1-2; TRBD1 matches 10 bases. The CDR3 spans 14 residues. CDR1 is SGHDT, CDR2 YYEEEE, per germline. Trimming at V came to 6 bases and at J to 3 bases, leaving 5 bases not matched to a gene. The CDR3 region is CASTRDRGDYGYTF. CDR3 DNA: TGTGCCAGCACACGGGACAGGGGTGACTATGGCTACACCTTC.

The rearrangement joins TRBV6-4 to TRBJ2-2, with D tentatively TRBD1 (5 bases). The CDR3 has 14 residues. The germline V gene has CDR1 MRHNA and CDR2 SNTAGT. The V end lost 6 bases, the J end lost 0 bases, and 8 bases lay between the germline ends. As DNA, the CDR3 is TGTGCCAGCAGACTGACAGCGAACACCGGGGAGCTGTTTTTT. Its translation: CASRLTANTGELFF.

CDR3 residues: CASSAGFDRGRGAVGYTF. In DNA form, the CDR3 reads TGTGCCAGCAGCGCGGGCTTTGACAGGGGGCGCGGGGCGGTCGGCTACACCTTC. The V gene is TRBV5-4, the J gene TRBJ1-2; the match to TRBD1 covers 10 bases. The CDR3 contains 18 residues. Germline V gene data show CDR1 as SGHNT and CDR2 as YYREEE (reference sequence). Trimming cost V 4 bases and J 8 bases; bases outside gene matches: 20.

J is TRBJ2-2 and V is TRBV19, with D possibly matching TRBD1 (5 bases). The CDR3 totals 14 residues. The V end was cut by 2 bases, the J end by 5 bases, with 9 bases between. Looked up from germline, CDR1 is LNHDA and CDR2 is SQIVND (reference sequence). CDR3 sequence: CASSIRAGTGELFF. The DNA of the CDR3 is TGTGCCAGTAGTATACGGGCAGGGACCGGGGAGCTGTTTTTT. Filled out from reference TRBV19 and TRBJ2-2, the complete variable domain reads DGGITQSPKYLFRKEGQNVTLSCEQNLNHDAMYWYRQDPGQGLRLIYYSQIVNDFQKGDIAEGYSVSREKKESFPLTVTSAQKNPTAFYLCASSIRAGTGELFFGEGSRLTVL.

J is TRBJ1-1 and V is TRBV5-6; no definite D call. Germline loops: CDR1 SGHDT, CDR2 YYEEEE. CDR3 size: 14 residues. Trimming removed 5 bases at V and 0 bases at J, with 11 bases between. CDR3: CASSPGLMNTEAFF. The CDR3 nucleotides read TGTGCCAGCAGTCCCGGACTCATGAACACTGAAGCTTTCTTT.

The chain joins TRBV2 to TRBJ2-5; 9 bases match TRBD1. Looked up from germline, CDR1 is SNHLY and CDR2 is FYNNEI. After removal of 6 bases from V and 3 bases from J, the junction contained 8 bases not matched to a gene. The length of the CDR3 is 15 residues. The DNA for the CDR3 is TGTGCCAGCAGGGGGACTGGGGACAGGGAAGAGACCCAGTACTTC. It encodes CASRGTGDREETQYF.

The rearrangement uses TRBV5-1 and TRBJ2-5; D call uncertain. With 0 bases removed from V and 5 bases from J, the gap between germline ends came to 11 bases. CDR3 length equals 14 residues. Per the germline V gene, CDR1 is SGHRS and CDR2 is YFSETQ. The CDR3 DNA reads as TGCGCCAGCAGCTTGGCCCGGCAGAGGGAGACCCAGTACTTC. It codes for CASSLARQRETQYF. Filled out from reference TRBV5-1 and TRBJ2-5, the complete variable domain reads KAGVTQTPRYLIKTRGQQVTLSCSPISGHRSVSWYQQTPGQGLQFLFEYFSETQRNKGNFPGRFSGRQFSNSRSEMNVSTLELGDSALYLCASSLARQRETQYFGPGTRLLVL.

This chain uses TRBV5-5 with TRBJ2-5; TRBD1 matches at 7 bases. V lost 3 bases to trimming and J lost 1 base; unmatched junction nucleotides: 6. This CDR3 spans 15 amino acids. Germline V CDR1 and CDR2: SGHKS, YYEKEE (reference sequence). The CDR3 DNA reads TGTGCCAGCAGCTCGTTGACAGGGCCCCAAGAGACCCAGTACTTC. Translated, it gives CASSSLTGPQETQYF.

The V call is TRBV7-2, the J call TRBJ1-2, with 7 bases that match TRBD1. The CDR3 extends over 15 amino acids. CDR1 and CDR2 from the germline V gene are SGHTA and FQGNSA. V gave up 2 bases and J gave up 8 bases; unmatched junction bases: 11. This CDR3 is CASSLSIKGAGGYTF. CDR3 nucleotides: TGTGCCAGCAGCTTAAGTATTAAGGGGGCGGGAGGCTACACCTTC.

The V call is TRBV5-5, the J call TRBJ1-3, with 7 bases matching TRBD1. CDR1 is SGHKS and CDR2 is YYEKEE in the germline V gene (reference sequence). The V gene end was trimmed by 4 bases and the J gene end by 0 bases; junction bases not matched to a gene: 13. CDR3 length: 18 residues. This CDR3 is CASSAGTDNFISGNTIYF. The DNA of the CDR3 is TGTGCCAGCAGCGCCGGGACAGACAATTTCATCTCTGGAAACACCATATATTTT. The full variable domain, completed using reference TRBV5-5 and TRBJ1-3, is DAGVTQSPTHLIKTRGQQVTLRCSPISGHKSVSWYQQVLGQGPQFIFQYYEKEERGRGNFPDRFSARQFPNYSSELNVNALLLGDSALYLCASSAGTDNFISGNTIYFGEGSWLTVV.

V usage is TRBV2 and J usage is TRBJ2-1; D perhaps matches TRBD2 (7 bases). CDR3 length equals 14 residues. Germline V lookup: CDR1 SNHLY, CDR2 FYNNEI. V was pared by 11 bases and J by 2 bases, with 16 bases between. CDR3 amino acids: CAVIWGGPYNEQFF. As DNA, the CDR3 is TGTGCCGTTATTTGGGGGGGCCCCTACAATGAGCAGTTCTTC.

The chain combines TRBV25-1 with TRBJ2-1, with D maybe TRBD2 (5 bases). Germline-derived CDR1 and CDR2 are MGHDK and SYGVNS. V gave up 0 bases and J gave up 1 base, with 16 bases separating them. This CDR3 is built from 18 residues. In DNA, the CDR3 is TGTGCCAGCAGTGAATATAGGAGGCCCAAGGTTTCCTACAATGAGCAGTTCTTC. Its protein product is CASSEYRRPKVSYNEQFF. The full variable domain, rest sourced from reference TRBV25-1 and TRBJ2-1, is EADIYQTPRYLVIGTGKKITLECSQTMGHDKMYWYQQDPGMELHLIHYSYGVNSTEKGDLSSESTVSRIRTEHFPLTLESARPSHTSQYLCASSEYRRPKVSYNEQFFGPGTRLTVL.

This sequence joins TRBV7-2 and TRBJ2-7; possible D gene TRBD1, 5 bases. The CDR3 is made up of 14 amino acids. The V end was cut by 2 bases, the J end by 5 bases, with 13 bases between. The germline CDR1 and CDR2 sequences are SGHTA and FQGNSA. DNA for the CDR3: TGTGCCAGCAGCTTATTAAGGGGCATGAACGAGCAGTACTTC. The encoded protein is CASSLLRGMNEQYF.

The chain carries TRBV4-2 and TRBJ2-5; D uncertain. The CDR3 has 13 amino acids. Germline V CDR1 and CDR2: LGHNA, YNFKEQ. Trimming removed 1 base at V and 1 base at J, with 4 bases between. The CDR3 reads CASSQAFQETQYF. The CDR3 DNA reads as TGTGCCAGCAGCCAAGCCTTCCAAGAGACCCAGTACTTC.